These T cell receptor beta chains were read from a single sample in a study of blood T cell repertoires in COVID-19. The repertoire was sequenced with immunoSEQ multiplex PCR; TCRdb's copy has only in-frame clones and lacks some. The sample consists of roughly 45,000 clones, roughly 85% of them appearing once. The source material was peripheral blood. The source of these receptors is a human donor in a cohort sampled during active COVID-19. Both conserved end residues are part of each CDR3. The D gene is left open where the match is weak. Clone size is shown for a subset of rows, as once, few, many or a class of expanded clone.

d_call clone_size j_call v_call cdr3_nt cdr3_aa
- - TRBJ1-3 TRBV4-3 TGCGCCAGCAGCCAAGGCGACAGTGGAAACACCATATATTTT CASSQGDSGNTIYF
- - TRBJ1-3 TRBV12-2 TGTGCAAGTCGCCACCTAAGGGGGACAGAAATTCTCTCTGGAAACACCATATATTTT CASRHLRGTEILSGNTIYF
- - TRBJ1-6 TRBV1 TGCACCAGTCCCCGGGAAAATTCACCCCTCCACTTT CTSPRENSPLHF
TRBD2 - TRBJ2-1 TRBV5-1 TGCGCCAGCAGCTGGACTAGCGGGGGGAACAATGAGCAGTTCTTC CASSWTSGGNNEQFF
TRBD1 - TRBJ2-7 TRBV5-1 TGCGCCAGCAGCTTGGACGTCAGGGGGACGAACAATAGGTACTTC CASSLDVRGTNNRYF
- - TRBJ1-6 TRBV3-1/TRBV3-2 TGTGCCAGCAGGGGCAGCTCCTATAATTCACCCCTCCACTTT CASRGSSYNSPLHF
TRBD2 - TRBJ2-1 TRBV9 TGTGCCAGCAGCGTAGAAGGAGCGGGGGCATATACCTACAATGAGCAGTTCTTC CASSVEGAGAYTYNEQFF
- - TRBJ1-1 TRBV5-1 TGCGCCAGCAGCCTGGAACAGGGTCGAACTGAAGCTTTCTTT CASSLEQGRTEAFF
TRBD1 - TRBJ1-1 TRBV3-1/TRBV3-2 TGTGCCAGCAGCCATAGGACAGGGGGCGGAAGAGCTGAAGCTTTCTTT CASSHRTGGGRAEAFF
- - TRBJ1-1 TRBV9 TGTGCCAGCAAGAGGGATCTGGAGACTGAAGCTTTCTTT CASKRDLETEAFF
TRBD1 few TRBJ1-5 TRBV6-4 TGTGCCAGCAGCGACAGGGGTGGCAATCAGCCCCAGCATTTT CASSDRGGNQPQHF